The T cell receptor beta chain under discussion was sequenced for a study of CD8 T cells in ankylosing spondylitis. Overall study findings and caveats: A number of the motif variants had already been described in reactive arthritis synovial fluid and blood. Disease-associated clones were reportedly significantly overrepresented in matched ankylosing spondylitis synovial fluid. Several highly homologous variants formed a TCR beta motif that appeared characteristic of ankylosing spondylitis blood.

This CDR3 spans 11 amino acids. CDR1 is KGHDR, CDR2 SFDVKD, per germline. Deletions cut 5 bases from V and 7 bases from J, with 7 bases between. This clonotype has at least ten counts. Its antigen is unknown. TCRdb fed the 5' RACE reads into MiXCR, producing one record per CDR3 protein. The profile shows approximately 100,000 distinct CDR3 sequences, about 8% of them singletons. The TCR originated in a male donor with ankylosing spondylitis or in good health (not recorded which). Source material: blood, either unsorted or a sorted T cell fraction (not recorded which). V is TRBV24-1 and J is TRBJ1-2, with D uncertain. The CDR3 protein is CATSVRLGYTF. CDR3 DNA sequence: TGTGCCACCAGTGTTCGTCTTGGCTACACCTTC.